This T cell receptor beta chain originates from a study of blood T cell repertoires in COVID-19 (dated by TCRdb to the early 2020s). With regard to the full study: Collaborator samples came from the United States, Italy and Spain and covered acute and convalescent phases of COVID-19. The sample metadata nearly always contained a de-identified subject ID, COVID-19 status, age in years and sex. The prospective study material was composed of cDNA or gDNA derived from T cells, B-cell-depleted T cells, or PBMCs. Samples were obtained from the ongoing ImmuneRACE study (first 160 participants) and from over 1,000 subjects provided by 6 global collaborators. Where available, HLA class I and class II types were taken from metadata supplied by the sample provider and were not determined by assay-based typing. Deeply sampled blood TCRbeta repertoires from subjects exposed to, actively infected with, or recovered from COVID-19 were included in the dataset. The repertoires were released in a freely available public database meant as a resource for research on the immune response to SARS-CoV-2.

TCRbeta CDR3 regions were amplified from genomic DNA by means of the immunoSEQ Assay, a bias-controlled multiplex PCR. Per the authors' processing: The number of nucleated cells in each sample was estimated by amplification of reference gene primers within the assay. To quantify the absolute abundance of each unique TCRbeta CDR3 rearrangement, sequence reads were collapsed and filtered. For each sample, productive Simpson clonality was calculated as the square root of Simpson's diversity index over productive rearrangements. This is the immuneACCESS table as TCRdb keeps it, with only in-frame sequences that have V and J called. A part of the clones is gone; compared with another copy, unresolved V genes explain less than half, and the rest is unexplained. D and trimming were read from the DNA, whereas the V and J calls and clone size are those reported in that table. The sample table contains around 370,000 clones; only one count was recorded for around nine tenths of them. Jointly, the top ten make up 1.2% of the sample.

General study outcomes and caveats: The quantity of clinical and demographic metadata differed by source and by participant and was supplied without curation.

The CDR3 sequence holds 15 residues, the cysteine and phenylalanine included. The sequence is cut down to CDR3 DNA, 45 bases in frame from base 1. V lost 3 bases and J lost 4 bases; the stretch between them is 16 bases long. The germline V gene gives CDR1 as LGHNA and CDR2 as YSLEER. Participants in the prospective study were enrolled through a virtual design, were aged 18 to 89 years, and lived in roughly 26 United States geographic areas. To assign participants to cohorts, the prospective study relied on clinical history that participants themselves reported in a screening survey and a study questionnaire. ImmuneRACE Cohort 3 recovered participants were defined by two consecutive negative NP/OP PCR tests, healthcare professional clearance, or symptom resolution. Mobile phlebotomists in the prospective study collected whole blood, serum and a nasopharyngeal or oropharyngeal swab from every participant. Prospective study participants could optionally give additional blood draws and questionnaires over an approximately 2-month period. Blood samples from the prospective study were shipped frozen or at room temperature prior to DNA extraction.

This clone was recorded once. What antigen it recognizes has not been identified. Base-call qualities are not available, and no considerably larger clone is one nucleotide away. This clonotype originated in a woman aged 18-29 years who had recovered from COVID-19. This sequence uses TRBV4-3 and TRBJ2-7; the D gene is perhaps TRBD1, from 6 matching bases. The sequenced material came from PBMCs or T cells enriched from blood (not recorded which). The CDR3 amino acid sequence is: CASSQDRLTIYEQYF. The DNA reads TGCGCCAGCAGCCAGGACAGACTTACGATTTACGAGCAGTACTTC.